This T cell receptor beta chain came from a study of blood T cell repertoires in COVID-19 (dated by TCRdb to 2018 to 2021). For the wider study: Samples covering the acute and convalescent phases of COVID-19 were provided by collaborators in the United States, Italy and Spain. Subjects who had been exposed to COVID-19, were actively infected with it, or had recovered from it provided the deeply sampled blood TCRbeta repertoires that made up the dataset. The samples were drawn from two sources: the first 160 participants of the ongoing ImmuneRACE study, and 1,000 to 1,500 subjects contributed by 6 global collaborators. The repertoires were released in a freely available public database meant as a resource for research on the immune response to SARS-CoV-2. A de-identified subject ID, COVID-19 status, age in years and sex were almost always included in the sample metadata. The prospective study material was composed of cDNA or gDNA derived from T cells, B-cell-depleted T cells, or PBMCs. HLA class I and class II types, where available, came from metadata supplied by the sample provider rather than from assay-based typing. Broader findings and caveats from the paper: The quantity of clinical and demographic metadata differed by source and by participant and was supplied without curation.

Participants in the prospective study were enrolled through a virtual design, were aged roughly 18 to 90 years, and lived in under 25 United States geographic areas. Cohort assignment in the prospective study relied on participant-reported clinical history from a screening survey and a study questionnaire. In the prospective study, mobile phlebotomists collected whole blood, serum and a nasopharyngeal or oropharyngeal swab from each participant. Prospective study participants could optionally give additional blood draws and questionnaires over a roughly two-month period. Blood samples from the prospective study were shipped frozen or at room temperature prior to DNA extraction. Points on this clone: Its antigen target is currently unknown. Qualities for individual bases were not recorded, and no much larger clone is one base off.

TCRbeta CDR3 regions were amplified from genomic DNA using the immunoSEQ Assay, a bias-controlled multiplex PCR. The published analysis was carried out like this. Within the assay, amplification of reference gene primers was used to estimate how many nucleated cells each sample contained. To quantify the absolute abundance of each unique TCRbeta CDR3 rearrangement, sequence reads were collapsed and filtered. Productive Simpson clonality was computed per sample as the square root of Simpson's diversity index over productive rearrangements. TCRdb provides this immuneACCESS table in a form limited to in-frame rearrangements. Some clones are lacking; in checked studies, under half of them reflect an unresolved V gene, and why the rest are absent is not known. Clone size and V and J calls were adopted from that table, with D and trimming inferred from the DNA. The sample has 200,000 to 250,000 clones on record, roughly 87% of them singletons. Jointly, the top ten make up about 6% of the sample.

V loses 5 bases at its end and J loses 2 bases; junction bases beyond the gene matches: 12. The CDR3 holds 17 amino acids from the cysteine to the phenylalanine. The only DNA kept is the CDR3, 51 bases in frame from the first base. From the germline V gene, CDR1 is SGHTA and CDR2 is FQGTGA. The chain was built from TRBV7-3 and TRBJ2-1; TRBD2 aligns with 7 central bases. The sequence was obtained from a young woman with acute COVID-19. The sequenced sample was PBMCs or T cells enriched from blood (not recorded which). The CDR3 amino acid sequence is: CASSPPSASGAYNEQFF. The nucleotide sequence reads TGTGCCAGCAGCCCCCCGTCGGCTAGCGGAGCCTACAATGAGCAGTTCTTC.